One sample yielded the 27 T cell receptor beta chains listed below, sequenced in a study of blood T cells in healthy people across ages. For the second PCR, which ran for about 7 to 11 cycles, a sample-barcoded 5' primer and a J-beta primer mix were used. TCRdb re-analysed the 5' RACE reads in MiXCR, keeping a single row per CDR3 protein. This sample carries 890,000 or so distinct CDR3 sequences, 60% to 80% of them seen once, and the ten largest clones take around 30%. Input material: blood. The receptors were sampled from a man aged 25 to 45 in good health.

In DNA form, the CDR3 reads TGCAGTGCTAGGGGGTATGAGCAGTTCTTC. Translation: CSARGYEQFF. The V gene is TRBV20-1, the J gene TRBJ2-1; D unresolved. V lost 3 bases and J 8 bases, leaving 5 bases between the germline ends. This CDR3 has 10 residues. In germline, CDR1 is DFQATT, CDR2 SNEGSKA (reference sequence).

V and J are TRBV12-3 or TRBV12-4 and TRBJ2-7; D not resolved. V dropped 5 bases and J dropped 5 bases, with 7 bases sitting between them. CDR3 length: 11 residues. CDR3 in amino acids: CASSSQDEQYF. CDR3 nucleotide sequence: TGTGCCAGCAGTAGCCAGGACGAGCAGTACTTC.

The chain recombines TRBV6-5 with TRBJ1-2; weak D call: TRBD1 (6 bases). Germline lookup yields CDR1 MNHEY and CDR2 SVGAGI. This CDR3 contains 15 residues. Trimming stripped 2 bases from V and 4 bases from J, with 14 bases between. The DNA of the CDR3 is TGTGCCAGCAGTTACGGGGCAGGGGAAGGCTATGGCTACACCTTC. It yields the protein CASSYGAGEGYGYTF.

This rearrangement joins TRBV20-1 to TRBJ2-7, with D maybe TRBD1 (5 bases). CDR1 and CDR2 (germline): DFQATT, SNEGSKA (reference sequence). The CDR3 extends over 14 amino acids. V was trimmed by 1 base and J by 0 bases, leaving 10 bases between them. The CDR3 here is CSARVQGDSYEQYF. The CDR3 DNA reads TGCAGTGCTAGAGTGCAGGGTGACTCCTACGAGCAGTACTTC.

CDR3 in DNA: TGCAGTGCTCTGGGCGGGACAGGGCCTTACAATGAGCAGTTCTTC. This gives the protein CSALGGTGPYNEQFF. The chain employs TRBV20-1 and TRBJ2-1; TRBD1 aligns across 9 bases. The germline V gene encodes CDR1 DFQATT and CDR2 SNEGSKA (reference sequence). The ends lost 5 bases at V and 4 bases at J; junction bases unmatched: 9. This CDR3 spans 15 amino acids.

The rearrangement joins TRBV28 to TRBJ1-2; no reliable D call. Trimming pared 2 bases from V and 2 bases from J, leaving 12 bases between. Germline CDR1 and CDR2: MDHEN and SYDVKM. The CDR3 is 15 amino acids. Here the CDR3 reads CASSLADGENYGYTF. In DNA form, the CDR3 reads TGTGCCAGCAGTTTAGCGGACGGAGAGAACTATGGCTACACCTTC.

The chain uses TRBV19 and TRBJ1-2; unclear D gene. The CDR3 loop spans 13 amino acids. With 5 bases removed from V and 2 bases from J, the gap between germline ends came to 9 bases. Germline CDR1 and CDR2: LNHDA and SQIVND (reference sequence). CDR3: CASSAVVNYGYTF. CDR3 coding DNA: TGTGCCAGTAGTGCGGTGGTGAACTATGGCTACACCTTC.

The rearrangement joins TRBV5-1 to TRBJ2-3; no reliable D call. V dropped 3 bases and J dropped 1 base, with 12 bases sitting between them. The CDR3 sequence is 15 residues long. Per the germline V gene, CDR1 is SGHRS and CDR2 is YFSETQ. The CDR3 reads CASSSDLGGTDTQYF. The CDR3 DNA reads as TGCGCCAGCAGCTCCGACCTGGGTGGCACAGATACGCAGTATTTT.

The rearrangement links TRBV7-9 to TRBJ2-4; TRBD2 aligns across 11 bases. This CDR3 comprises 16 residues. Germline V gives CDR1 SEHNR, CDR2 FQNEAQ (reference sequence). The V and J ends lost 5 bases and 0 bases, in that order; junction bases with no gene match: 3. CDR3 bases: TGTGCCAGCAGCCAGACTAGCGGGGTAGCCAAAAACATTCAGTACTTC. Its protein is CASSQTSGVAKNIQYF.

The V gene is TRBV7-8, the J gene TRBJ2-3, with 8 bases that match TRBD1. CDR3 length: 15 amino acids. Germline V lookup: CDR1 SGHVS, CDR2 FQNEAQ. With 3 bases clipped from V and 1 base from J, the junction kept 3 bases outside the gene matches. This CDR3 is CASSFRGLGTDTQYF. Here the CDR3 DNA reads TGTGCCAGCAGCTTCAGGGGGCTCGGCACAGATACGCAGTATTTT.

Of note for this clonotype: With a much larger clone just one base away, this may be a read error. The rearrangement links TRBV29-1 to TRBJ2-5; 9 nucleotides match TRBD1. J lost 5 bases, V lost 5 bases, and 3 bases had no gene match. The CDR3 is made up of 12 amino acids. Germline CDR1 reads SQVTM; CDR2 reads ANQGSEA. CDR3 DNA sequence: TGCAGCGTTCGACAGGGGGTGGAGACCCAGTACTTC. It translates to CSVRQGVETQYF.

The chain carries TRBV14 and TRBJ2-1; no definite D call. This CDR3 comprises 14 residues. Trimming took off 0 bases at V and 9 bases at J, with 12 bases between the two ends. The V gene's germline CDR1 is SGHDN and CDR2 FVKESK. CDR3 nucleotide sequence: TGTGCCAGCAGCCAAGATTTTTGGGCCACTGAGCAGTTCTTC. Protein: CASSQDFWATEQFF.

The rearrangement uses TRBV6-2 or TRBV6-3 and TRBJ2-1, with 10 bases lining up with TRBD2. CDR1 is MNHEY and CDR2 is SVGEGT in the germline V gene. Trimming cost V 2 bases and J 3 bases; bases outside gene matches: 4. The CDR3 has 16 amino acids. CDR3 sequence (DNA): TGTGCCAGCAGTTACGCGGGACTAGCGAACTACAATGAGCAGTTCTTC. Residues: CASSYAGLANYNEQFF.

The chain links TRBV20-1 to TRBJ2-5, with 8 bases aligning to TRBD2. Germline values: CDR1 DFQATT, CDR2 SNEGSKA (reference sequence). This CDR3 has 13 amino acids. With 6 bases clipped from V and 5 bases from J, the junction kept 8 bases outside the gene matches. CDR3 sequence (DNA): TGCAGTGCGTCTCCGGGGGGGGAGGAGACCCAGTACTTC. This encodes CSASPGGEETQYF.

The rearrangement uses TRBV4-3 and TRBJ2-1; no clear D. The DNA end favors TRBJ2-7, so the J call may be wrong. From germline, CDR1 is LGHNA and CDR2 YSLEER. This CDR3 contains 16 residues. In nucleotides, the CDR3 is TGCGCCAGCAGCCAAAGGACCCTTAGCTCCTACAATGAGCAGTACTTC. Translated, it gives CASSQRTLSSYNEQYF.

V gene TRBV27 combines with J gene TRBJ1-1; D unresolved. This CDR3 has 19 amino acids. V lost 1 base and J lost 6, with 27 bases in between. Germline V gene lookup returns CDR1 MNHEY and CDR2 SMNVEV (reference sequence). The CDR3 loop reads CASSLFKRTVRPVGSEAFF. The CDR3 DNA follows: TGTGCCAGCAGTTTATTTAAAAGGACCGTTCGGCCGGTAGGATCTGAAGCTTTCTTT.

This clonotype was observed a single time. Mismatch with germline at one junction end may stem from a read error. The chain carries TRBV9 and TRBJ2-1; 11 bases fit TRBD2. The V gene's germline CDR1 is SGDLS and CDR2 YYNGEE. The CDR3 length is 15 residues. The CDR3 nucleotides are TGTGCCGGCAGCCCCACTAGCGGGGGCTACAATGAGCAGTTCTTC. Amino acids: CAGSPTSGGYNEQFF.

This rearrangement joins TRBV28 to TRBJ2-1, with D unresolved. This CDR3 has 13 amino acids. Germline loops: CDR1 MDHEN, CDR2 SYDVKM. The V gene lost 8 bases and the J gene lost 4 bases, with 12 bases spanning the gap. The CDR3 sequence: CASEGTDYNEQFF. The CDR3 bases are TGTGCCAGCGAAGGTACAGATTACAATGAGCAGTTCTTC.

In the case of this clonotype: The germline gene is not matched at one end of the junction; a read error may be the cause. The chain links TRBV12-3 or TRBV12-4 to TRBJ1-2, with D tentatively TRBD1 (6 bases). The CDR3 is made up of 13 amino acids. The CDR3 DNA follows: TGTGTCAGCAGCCCGACAGGAAACTATGGCTACACCTTC. Protein: CVSSPTGNYGYTF.

The rearrangement uses TRBV28 and TRBJ2-1, with D perhaps matching TRBD1 or TRBD2 (6 bases each). This CDR3 spans 16 amino acids. CDR1 MDHEN and CDR2 SYDVKM come from the germline V gene. Trimming took 5 bases from V and 2 from J, leaving 16 bases between them. CDR3 DNA sequence: TGTGCCAGCAGTCTATTGAGGGGGGCTGCCTACAATGAGCAGTTCTTC. Its protein product is CASSLLRGAAYNEQFF.

The rearrangement joins TRBV29-1 to TRBJ2-3; D gene uncertain. Trimming stripped 7 bases from V and 5 bases from J, with 10 bases between. Germline assignment: CDR1 SQVTM and CDR2 ANQGSEA. The CDR3 sequence is 11 residues long. This CDR3 is CSECTGDTQYF. In DNA, the CDR3 is TGCAGCGAGTGCACGGGAGATACGCAGTATTTT.

The J gene is TRBJ2-1, the V gene TRBV6-6; D is undetermined. Looked up from germline, CDR1 is MNHNY and CDR2 is SVGAGI (reference sequence). V lost 2 bases and J 8 bases, leaving 13 bases between the germline ends. The CDR3 consists of 14 residues. The CDR3 DNA is TGTGCCAGCAGTTACGCGGCCACTGAGGATGAGCAGTTCTTC. Translated, it gives CASSYAATEDEQFF.

The chain has TRBV20-1 and TRBJ2-5; 14 positions agree with TRBD2. Looked up from germline, CDR1 is DFQATT and CDR2 is SNEGSKA (reference sequence). V dropped 4 bases and J dropped 11; count of bases not matched to a gene: 12. The CDR3 is 15 residues long. DNA for the CDR3: TGCAGTGCTACCAGGACTAGCGGGGGGTTCAATGAGCAGTACTTC. As protein: CSATRTSGGFNEQYF.

The genes are TRBV14 and TRBJ2-7, with 12 bases fitting TRBD1. Losses at the gene ends were 6 bases for V and 7 bases for J; bases not matched to a gene: 13. This CDR3 is 16 amino acids long. Germline CDR1 is SGHDN and CDR2 is FVKESK. The CDR3 nucleotides read TGTGCCAGCAGTTACAGACCGGGACAGGGGGCATATGAGCAGTACTTC. Protein product: CASSYRPGQGAYEQYF.

This clonotype has just a few counts. The chain has TRBV12-3 or TRBV12-4 and TRBJ2-4; D may be TRBD2 (6 bases). The CDR3 has 18 residues. V lost 5 bases and J lost 0, with 20 bases in between. As DNA, the CDR3 is TGTGCCAGCAGTCCTCTCGCGGGGACTGGACTAGCCAAAAACATTCAGTACTTC. Translating it yields CASSPLAGTGLAKNIQYF.

The chain uses TRBV28 and TRBJ2-1; perhaps D is TRBD1 or TRBD2 (5 bases each). V lost 4 bases and J lost 5, with 18 bases in between. Germline V gives CDR1 MDHEN, CDR2 SYDVKM. The CDR3 is 16 residues long. CDR3 coding DNA: TGTGCCAGCAGTTCCGCCGGTACAGTGGGGGACAATGAGCAGTTCTTC. It codes for CASSSAGTVGDNEQFF.

The V and J genes are TRBV7-2 and TRBJ2-1; no reliable D call. The CDR3 is 14 residues long. The germline CDR1 and CDR2 sequences are SGHTA and FQGNSA. Between the trimmed V and J ends, which lost 2 bases and 5 bases, there was a span of 10 bases. DNA for the CDR3: TGTGCCAGCAGCTTAACCCCATCGGACAATGAGCAGTTCTTC. This gives the protein CASSLTPSDNEQFF.